Given below is one TCR beta chain in context. The antigen it recognizes is unknown. It has no much larger one-base neighbor in the sample; base qualities were not kept. This entry comes from a study of blood T cell repertoires in COVID-19 (dated by TCRdb to between 2020 and 2021). At the level of the whole study: Samples covering the acute and convalescent phases of COVID-19 were provided by collaborators in the United States, Italy and Spain. The prospective study material was composed of cDNA or gDNA derived from T cells, B-cell-depleted T cells, or PBMCs. The dataset comprised deeply sampled blood TCRbeta repertoires from subjects exposed to, actively infected with, or recovered from COVID-19. A freely available public database, intended as a resource for researchers studying the immune response to SARS-CoV-2, is where the repertoires were released. Samples came from the ongoing ImmuneRACE study (first 160 participants) plus 1,254 subjects from 6 global collaborators. Nearly every sample came with metadata listing a de-identified subject ID, COVID-19 status, age in years and sex. HLA class I and class II types, where available, came from metadata supplied by the sample provider rather than from assay-based typing. The paper's findings and limits, for the study overall: Clinical and demographic metadata were provided uncurated, with the amount varying by source and participant.

Inclusive of the bounding cysteine and phenylalanine, the CDR3 is 13 residues long. The retained sequence is limited to the CDR3, 39 bases, with the frame set at the first base. In the germline V gene (reference sequence), CDR1 corresponds to MNHEY and CDR2 to SMNVEV. V was cut back by 6 bases and J by 0 bases, leaving a gap of 6 bases between them. Whole blood was collected in K2EDTA tubes by collaborating institutions according to the institutions' own protocols. For TCRbeta analysis, collaborator samples were shipped as frozen whole blood, as isolated PBMCs, or as DNA extracted from either sample type. The immunoSEQ Assay, a bias-controlled multiplex PCR, was used to amplify TCRbeta CDR3 regions from genomic DNA. The study's processing was this. Within the assay, amplification of reference gene primers was used to estimate how many nucleated cells each sample contained. To quantify the absolute abundance of each unique TCRbeta CDR3 rearrangement, sequence reads were collapsed and filtered. For each sample, productive Simpson clonality was calculated by taking the square root of Simpson's diversity index across productive rearrangements. In TCRdb, the immuneACCESS table is reduced to in-frame sequences with V and J assigned. These tables do not hold every clone; where another copy was compared, an unresolved V gene accounts for under half, and the others remain unexplained. V and J calls and clone size are copied from that table; D and trimming were computed from the DNA. The sample table records about 75,000 clones; around nine tenths of these occur just once. Roughly 20% of the sample is in the top ten clones.

The chain links TRBV27 with TRBJ1-3, with the D gene not clear enough to name. The sequence was obtained from a human donor in a cohort sampled during active COVID-19. Sequencing used peripheral blood. The sequenced DNA: TGTGCCAGCAGCCAACTCTCTGGAAACACCATATATTTT. It translates as CASSQLSGNTIYF.